Listed below are T cell receptor beta chains from one sample, sequenced in a study of T cell changes during pregnancy in multiple sclerosis. The repertoire was sequenced with immunoSEQ multiplex PCR; TCRdb's copy has only in-frame clones and lacks some. The table has over 50,000 clones, about 90% seen once. This sample comprised peripheral blood, obtained in the first trimester of pregnancy. The receptors here all came from a female donor in good health, enrolled as a control in a pregnancy study. The CDR3 runs from the conserved cysteine through the conserved F or W. The order of the fields is J gene, clone size, D gene, V gene, CDR3 protein, CDR3 DNA. A D gene is named only where the DNA matches it firmly. Size tells how often a clone was seen (once, few, many) or the class of an expanded clone, and some rows leave it out.

>TRBJ1-1|.|.|TRBV27
CASSLSEANTEAFF
TGTGCCAGCAGTTTATCGGAGGCCAACACTGAAGCTTTCTTT
>TRBJ1-1|few|.|TRBV6-6
CASSYGGANTEAFF
TGTGCCAGCAGTTACGGTGGGGCGAACACTGAAGCTTTCTTT
>TRBJ2-1|.|TRBD2|TRBV2
CASKRAGGLHEQFF
TGTGCCAGCAAGCGAGCGGGGGGGCTCCATGAGCAGTTCTTC
>TRBJ2-5|.|TRBD1|TRBV6-6
CASSYAGQVGETQYF
TGTGCCAGCAGTTACGCGGGACAGGTGGGGGAGACCCAGTACTTC
>TRBJ2-1|.|TRBD1|TRBV6-5
CASSYSGRGPYNEQFF
TGTGCCAGCAGTTACTCGGGCAGGGGGCCCTACAATGAGCAGTTCTTC
>TRBJ2-7|.|.|TRBV18
CASSPYEDEQYF
TGTGCCAGCTCACCCTACGAAGACGAGCAGTACTTC
>TRBJ1-2|.|TRBD1|TRBV7-2
CASSPSGTGVYGYTF
TGTGCCAGCAGCCCCTCCGGGACAGGGGTATATGGCTACACCTTC
>TRBJ2-1|.|.|TRBV11-3
CASSPRGSYNEQFF
TGTGCCAGCAGCCCCCGGGGCTCCTACAATGAGCAGTTCTTC
>TRBJ1-2|.|TRBD1|TRBV9
CASRDRGGYGYTF
TGTGCCAGCCGGGACAGGGGGGGGTATGGCTACACCTTC
>TRBJ1-5|.|.|TRBV5-5
CASSLAAQINQPQHF
TGTGCCAGCAGCTTGGCTGCCCAGATCAATCAGCCCCAGCATTTT
>TRBJ2-2|.|TRBD2|TRBV5-6
CASSLASGGTGELFF
TGTGCCAGCAGCTTGGCTAGCGGGGGCACCGGGGAGCTGTTTTTT
>TRBJ2-1|once|.|TRBV7-7
CASSLGRDTGNEQFF
TGTGCCAGCAGCTTAGGTCGGGACACAGGAAATGAGCAGTTCTTC